Below, one T cell receptor beta chain is given with its context. This clone was seen a handful of times. The antigen it binds to is not known. Within one base of it there is no much larger clone, and no base qualities were kept. Based on the germline V gene, the CDR1 and CDR2 sequences are KGHSH and LQKENI. Inclusive of the bounding cysteine and phenylalanine, the CDR3 is 17 residues long. The CDR3 DNA has 51 bases and is translated from base 1. V lost 2 bases and J lost 10 bases; the stretch between them is 24 bases long. To sequence the TCRbeta CDR3 region, genomic DNA was isolated from the sorted cells. The immunoSEQ Assay was used for sequencing of TCRbeta CDR3 regions. Here the immuneACCESS table is served through TCRdb, limited to in-frame sequences with V and J called. Missing clones are a known gap in these copies; in checked studies unresolved V genes cover under half, and the rest lacks a known reason. The table for this sample lists 54,000 or so clones; 84% of them were counted only once. Roughly 2% of the sample goes to the ten largest clones.

This sample stems from a study of OX40 agonist ivuxolimab in advanced cancers. Regarding the study in general: The costimulatory receptor OX40 (CD134) was targeted by ivuxolimab, a fully human IgG2 agonistic monoclonal antibody. Intravenous ivuxolimab was administered to patients every 2 weeks at six dose levels: 0.01, 0.1, 0.3, 1.5, 3 and 10 mg/kg. Among the roughly 50 dose-escalation patients, about 20 had hepatocellular carcinoma, roughly 15 melanoma, 9 renal cell carcinoma and 9 head and neck cancer. In the dose-escalation cohort, 65% to 90% of patients were male, and the mean age was approximately 55 years, with a range of about 23 to 90. Prior anti-PD-1, anti-PD-L1 or anti-CTLA-4 therapy was permitted, and roughly two fifths of dose-escalation patients had received checkpoint inhibitors. Partial responses occurred in three dose-escalation patients, of whom one had hepatocellular carcinoma and two had cutaneous melanoma. Peripheral TCRbeta sequencing was intended to test whether TCR sequence diversity was altered and clonal T-cell expansion was caused by ivuxolimab. The paper describes the monotherapy dose-escalation part (N = 52 patients) of the phase I trial of ivuxolimab.

Patients with a history of autoimmune disease or receiving systemic immunosuppression were excluded from the trial. Peripheral blood for TCR sequencing was collected from all dose cohorts at baseline, on cycle 4 day 1, and on cycle 7 day 1. The samples were drawn from a first-in-human, open-label, multicenter phase I dose-escalation trial of ivuxolimab. Adults with locally advanced or metastatic melanoma, renal cell carcinoma, hepatocellular carcinoma or head and neck squamous cell carcinoma were enrolled in the trial. CD4+ and CD8+ T cells were sorted separately from peripheral blood before TCR sequencing. What the research found in general, with its limitations: At doses of 0.1 to 3.0 mg/kg, clonal expansion of both CD4+ and CD8+ blood T cells was observed from baseline to week 6. Low levels of normalized T-cell clonal expansion were also seen in some patients who did not respond. After ivuxolimab, expanded clones were on average more numerous among CD8+ T cells than among CD4+ T cells. In the 0.1-3.0 mg/kg groups, partial responders were among the patients with the lowest normalized peripheral clonal expansion, particularly in CD8+ T cells. Antigen specificity was not determined for the clonally expanded peripheral T cells.

This receptor chain uses TRBV18 and TRBJ2-1; perhaps TRBD2 is the D gene, with 6 bases matching. This specimen was CD4+ or CD8+ T cells sorted from blood, taken in a trial of the OX40 agonist ivuxolimab. The receptor comes from an adult with an advanced solid tumor such as melanoma, head and neck, liver or kidney cancer. CDR3 loop: CASSPNPSGSRVREQFF. The base sequence is TGTGCCAGCTCACCAAATCCGAGCGGGTCCCGTGTTAGGGAGCAGTTCTTC.